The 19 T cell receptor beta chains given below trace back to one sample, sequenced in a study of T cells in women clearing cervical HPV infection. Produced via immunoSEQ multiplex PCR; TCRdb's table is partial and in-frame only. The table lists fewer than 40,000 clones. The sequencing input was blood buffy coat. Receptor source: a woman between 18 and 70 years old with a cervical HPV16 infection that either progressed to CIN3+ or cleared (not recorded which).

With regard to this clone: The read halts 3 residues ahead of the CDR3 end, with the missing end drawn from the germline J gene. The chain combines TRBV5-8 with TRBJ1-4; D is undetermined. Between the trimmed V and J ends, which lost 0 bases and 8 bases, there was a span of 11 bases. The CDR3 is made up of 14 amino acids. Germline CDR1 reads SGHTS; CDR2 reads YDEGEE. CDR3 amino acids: CASSLGGSGEKLFF. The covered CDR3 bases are TGTGCCAGCAGCTTGGGAGGCTCGGGGGAAAAA.

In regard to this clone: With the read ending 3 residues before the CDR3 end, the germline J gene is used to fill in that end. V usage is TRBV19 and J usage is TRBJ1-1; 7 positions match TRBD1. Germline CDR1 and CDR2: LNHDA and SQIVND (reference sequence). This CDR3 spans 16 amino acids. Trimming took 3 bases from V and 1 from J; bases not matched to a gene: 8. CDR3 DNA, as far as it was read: TGTGCCAGTAGTATTCAGGGAAGGACAGGGAACACTGAA. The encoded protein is CASSIQGRTGNTE. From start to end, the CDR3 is CASSIQGRTGNTEAFF. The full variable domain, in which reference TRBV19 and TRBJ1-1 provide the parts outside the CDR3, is DGGITQSPKYLFRKEGQNVTLSCEQNLNHDAMYWYRQDPGQGLRLIYYSQIVNDFQKGDIAEGYSVSREKKESFPLTVTSAQKNPTAFYLCASSIQGRTGNTEAFFGQGTRLTVV.

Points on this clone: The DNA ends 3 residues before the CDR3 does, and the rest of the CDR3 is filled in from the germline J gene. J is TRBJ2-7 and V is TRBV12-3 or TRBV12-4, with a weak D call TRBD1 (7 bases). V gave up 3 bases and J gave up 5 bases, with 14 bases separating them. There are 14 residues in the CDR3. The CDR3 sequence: CASSFQGGLDEQYF. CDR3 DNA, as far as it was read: TGTGCCAGCAGTTTCCAGGGGGGCCTAGACGAG.

The sequenced part of the CDR3 DNA is TGTGCCAGCAGCTTGGACAGTAACTATGGC. Translated: CASSLDSNYG. The full CDR3 is CASSLDSNYGYTF. The chain links TRBV5-4 to TRBJ1-2; D uncertain. With the read ending 3 residues before the CDR3 end, the germline J gene is used to fill in that end. This CDR3 spans 13 amino acids. Trimming cost V 0 bases and J 1 base, with 4 bases left between them. Germline V CDR1 and CDR2: SGHNT, YYREEE (reference sequence).

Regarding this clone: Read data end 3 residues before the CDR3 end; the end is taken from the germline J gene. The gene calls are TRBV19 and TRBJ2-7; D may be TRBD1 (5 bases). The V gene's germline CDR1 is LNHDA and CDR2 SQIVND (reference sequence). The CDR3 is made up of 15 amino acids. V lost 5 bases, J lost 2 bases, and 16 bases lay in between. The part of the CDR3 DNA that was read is TGTGCCAGTAGTGACCCCGCTCAGGGAACCTACGAG. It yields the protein CASSDPAQGTYE. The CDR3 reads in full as CASSDPAQGTYEQYF.

The CDR3 sequence is CASTPGLNTEAFF. The covered CDR3 bases are TGTGCCAGTACCCCTGGGCTGAACACTGAA. The chain employs TRBV19 and TRBJ1-1; D remains unclear. Coverage ceases 3 residues before the CDR3 finishes, and the germline J gene fills in the end. V dropped 7 bases and J dropped 0 bases, with 9 bases sitting between them. Germline V lookup: CDR1 LNHDA, CDR2 SQIVND (reference sequence). CDR3 length equals 13 residues.

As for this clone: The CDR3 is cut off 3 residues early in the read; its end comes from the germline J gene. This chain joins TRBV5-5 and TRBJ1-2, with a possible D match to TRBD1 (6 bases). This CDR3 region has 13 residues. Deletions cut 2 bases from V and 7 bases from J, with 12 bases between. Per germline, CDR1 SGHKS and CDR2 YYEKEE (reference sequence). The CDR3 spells CASSFVGGSGYTF. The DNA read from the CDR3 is TGTGCCAGCAGCTTCGTAGGGGGAAGTGGC.

The CDR3 loop is CASSTGGDYNEQFF. CDR3 bases read: TGTGCCAGTAGTACAGGGGGCGACTACAATGAG. This chain connects TRBV19 to TRBJ2-1; 8 nucleotides line up with TRBD1. The read finishes 3 residues shy of the CDR3 end, and the germline J gene is used to complete it. The CDR3 spans 14 residues. V was pared by 4 bases and J by 3 bases, with 2 bases of the junction left unmatched. Germline CDR1 LNHDA, CDR2 SQIVND (reference sequence).

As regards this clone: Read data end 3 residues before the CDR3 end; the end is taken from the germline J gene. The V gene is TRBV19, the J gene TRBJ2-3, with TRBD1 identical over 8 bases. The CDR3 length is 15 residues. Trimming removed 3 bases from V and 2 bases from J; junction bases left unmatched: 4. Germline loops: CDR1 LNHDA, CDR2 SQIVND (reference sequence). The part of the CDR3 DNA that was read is TGTGCCAGTAGTATGGGACAGGTGATCACAGATACG. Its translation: CASSMGQVITDT. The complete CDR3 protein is CASSMGQVITDTQYF.

Here the CDR3 reads CASSTWTDNTGELFF. The CDR3 DNA, read in part, is TGCGCCAGCAGCACATGGACAGATAACACCGGGGAG. The chain joins TRBV5-1 to TRBJ2-2; D is perhaps TRBD1 (6 bases). The read ends 3 residues shy of where the CDR3 ends; the end is completed using the germline J gene. Trimming took off 4 bases at V and 2 bases at J, with 12 bases between the two ends. The CDR3 is made up of 15 amino acids. Germline CDR1 and CDR2: SGHRS and YFSETQ.

CDR3 bases read: TGTGCCAGCAGGGGCCGGGACAGGGTCACCGGGGAG. It is translated as CASRGRDRVTGE. The whole CDR3 sequence reads CASRGRDRVTGELFF. The chain combines TRBV2 with TRBJ2-2; 9 nucleotides align to TRBD1. Read sequence stops 3 residues before the CDR3 end, and the germline J gene provides the missing end. J was trimmed by 4 bases and V by 6 bases; bases with no gene match: 6. This CDR3 has 15 residues. Germline V CDR1 and CDR2: SNHLY, FYNNEI.

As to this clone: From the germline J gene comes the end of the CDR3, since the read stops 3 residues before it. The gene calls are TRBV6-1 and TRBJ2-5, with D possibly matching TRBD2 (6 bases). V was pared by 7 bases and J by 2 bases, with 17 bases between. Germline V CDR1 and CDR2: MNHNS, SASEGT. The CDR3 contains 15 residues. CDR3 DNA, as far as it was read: TGTGCCAGCACTCAAGCGGGCTACCTACAAGAGACC. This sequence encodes CASTQAGYLQET. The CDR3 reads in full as CASTQAGYLQETQYF.

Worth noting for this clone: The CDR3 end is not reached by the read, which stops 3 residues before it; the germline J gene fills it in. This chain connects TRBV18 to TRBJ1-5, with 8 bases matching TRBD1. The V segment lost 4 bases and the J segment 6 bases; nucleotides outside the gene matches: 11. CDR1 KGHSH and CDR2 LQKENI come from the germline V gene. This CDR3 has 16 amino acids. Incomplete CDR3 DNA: TGTGCCAGCTCACTTACCGGACAGGGAATTTCTCAGCCC. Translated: CASSLTGQGISQP. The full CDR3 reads CASSLTGQGISQPQHF.

CDR3 bases read: TGTGCCAGCAGTGAAGCGGAGGGAGTCGGGGGCTATGGC. Translating it yields CASSEAEGVGGYG. The entire CDR3 is CASSEAEGVGGYGYTF. The V and J genes are TRBV6-1 and TRBJ1-2; a weak D match, TRBD1 (5 bases). Coverage ceases 3 residues before the CDR3 finishes, and the germline J gene fills in the end. This CDR3 is 16 amino acids long. V was cut by 0 bases and J by 4 bases, with 15 bases left in between. CDR1 is MNHNS and CDR2 is SASEGT in the germline V gene.

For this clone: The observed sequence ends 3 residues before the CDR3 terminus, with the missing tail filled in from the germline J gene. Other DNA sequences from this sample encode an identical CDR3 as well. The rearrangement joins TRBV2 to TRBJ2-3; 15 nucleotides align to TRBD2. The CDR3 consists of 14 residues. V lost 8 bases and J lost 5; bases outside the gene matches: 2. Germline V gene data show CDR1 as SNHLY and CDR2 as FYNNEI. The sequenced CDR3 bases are TGTGCCAGCGGACTAGCGGGGGGGCAAGATACG. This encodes CASGLAGGQDT. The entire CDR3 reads CASGLAGGQDTQYF.

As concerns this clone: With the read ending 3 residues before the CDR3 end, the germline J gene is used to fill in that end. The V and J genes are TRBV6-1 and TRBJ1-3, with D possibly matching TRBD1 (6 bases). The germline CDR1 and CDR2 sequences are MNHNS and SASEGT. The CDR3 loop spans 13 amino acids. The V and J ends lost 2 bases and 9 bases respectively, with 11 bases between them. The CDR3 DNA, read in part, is TGTGCCAGCAGTGAATGGGGAGGGGGCACC. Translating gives CASSEWGGGT. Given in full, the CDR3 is CASSEWGGGTIYF.

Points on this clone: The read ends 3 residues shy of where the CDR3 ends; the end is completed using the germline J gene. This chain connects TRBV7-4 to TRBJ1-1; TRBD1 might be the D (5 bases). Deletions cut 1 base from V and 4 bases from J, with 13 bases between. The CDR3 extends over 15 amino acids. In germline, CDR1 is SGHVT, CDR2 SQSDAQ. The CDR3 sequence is CASSLGGGLSTEAFF. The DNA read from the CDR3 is TGTGCCAGCAGCTTAGGGGGGGGGTTAAGCACTGAA.

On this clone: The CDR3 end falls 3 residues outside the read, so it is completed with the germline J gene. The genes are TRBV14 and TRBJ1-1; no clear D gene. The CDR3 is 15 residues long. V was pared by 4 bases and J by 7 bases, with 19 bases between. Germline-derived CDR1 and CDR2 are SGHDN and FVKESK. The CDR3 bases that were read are TGTGCCAGCAGCCCCTTTGGCCCCACATATGGTGAA. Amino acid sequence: CASSPFGPTYGE. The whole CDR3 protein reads CASSPFGPTYGEAFF.

The CDR3 DNA, read in part, is TGCAGTGCTAGAGATCCAGGACTAGCGGGGGGGTACGAG. Translated, it gives CSARDPGLAGGYE. The CDR3 in full is CSARDPGLAGGYEQYF. The chain carries TRBV20-1 and TRBJ2-7, with TRBD2 matching 15 bases. The CDR3 goes on 3 residues after the read ends, and that part is filled in from the germline J gene. The V gene end was trimmed by 0 bases and the J gene end by 4 bases; junction bases not matched to a gene: 4. The CDR3 contains 16 residues. Germline loops: CDR1 DFQATT, CDR2 SNEGSKA (reference sequence).